The T cell receptor beta chain under discussion was sequenced for a study of brain T cells in children with intractable seizures (dated by TCRdb to the early 2020s). Study-level background: As a first screen for immune gene transcripts, resected brain tissue from under 70 pediatric epilepsy surgery cases was run on a NanoString immunology panel. Of the approximately twelve selected surgery cases, pre-surgery blood was also sequenced for eight, so four had brain tissue only. Overall study outcomes, separate from this receptor: The patients' HCMV serostatus was not known, and viral specificity was inferred solely from CDR3 sequence similarity. Because sequencing depth was different between pre-surgery and post-surgery blood, clones absent from the pre-surgery sample may reflect undersampling.

The immunoSEQ assay was used to generate TCR beta chain sequences from genomic DNA. Concerning the study's data processing: CDR3 sequences that did not begin with the conserved framework cysteine at position 104 were removed manually. To get clonality, the normalized Shannon's Diversity Index was subtracted from one, giving values from 0 (maximal diversity) to 1 (oligoclonal). Differences in the frequency of the same CDR3 between samples, such as brain versus blood, were assessed with chi-squared comparison-of-proportions tests. Public clonotypes were found through immuneACCESS searches, while the VDJdb browser was used to judge similarity to known antiviral clonotypes. TCRdb limited this immuneACCESS table to in-frame rearrangements with V and J called. A share of clones is missing; checked studies link under half to unresolved V genes, and the rest is unexplained. That table supplies the V and J calls and clone size; D and trimming were determined from the DNA. The sample profile shows around 70,000 clones; approximately 94% of them were found once. Jointly, the top ten make up 1.5% of the sample.

Points on this clone: It has no known antigen specificity. No per-base quality is available; no much larger clone lies one base away.

Trimming accounts for 3 bases at V and 0 bases at J, while the number of junction bases matched to no gene is 16. CDR1 and CDR2 are read off the germline V gene as LGHNA and YNFKEQ. The CDR3 measures 19 amino acids from cysteine to phenylalanine. Just the 57-base CDR3 DNA is kept, in frame starting at base 1. Sample time point, as interpreted from the label and publication: resected brain tissue, or blood drawn just prior to surgery. Surgery cases with the highest brain T cell transcript signatures were selected for TCR beta chain sequencing of brain tissue and, where available, blood. Prior to surgery, the patients had been treated with at least one anti-epileptic drug. The TCR-sequenced patients were children whose drug-resistant epilepsy was caused by tuberous sclerosis complex, focal cortical dysplasia, Rasmussen encephalitis or hemimegalencephaly. The Monarch genomic DNA purification kit was used to extract bulk genomic DNA from unsorted brain tissue and whole blood.

This TCR was sampled from a boy under three years old with tuberous sclerosis and intractable seizures. The sample consisted of peripheral blood, taken at surgery. Rearrangement joined TRBV4-2 to TRBJ1-2, and 7 bases in between align with TRBD1. The CDR3 here reads CASSQDGPLDRTSNYGYTF. The DNA reads as follows: TGTGCCAGCAGCCAGGACGGTCCCTTGGACAGGACCTCTAACTATGGCTACACCTTC.